This is a list of T cell receptor beta chains from one sample in a study of blood T cells in healthy people across ages. TCRdb re-analysed the 5' RACE reads in MiXCR, keeping a single row per CDR3 protein. The sample includes 750,000 to 950,000 distinct CDR3 sequences, about 48% seen only once; the top ten take under 50%. Sequenced sample: blood. These receptors came from a man at least 80 years old in good health. The CDR3 runs from the conserved cysteine through the conserved F or W. A D gene is named only where the DNA matches it firmly. Not every row has a clone size; where given, it reads once, few, many or a size class.

clone_size: .
v_call: TRBV7-3
j_call: TRBJ2-1
d_call: .
cdr3_aa: CASSLTPGYNEQFF
cdr3_nt: TGTGCCAGCAGCCTAACCCCGGGCTACAATGAGCAGTTCTTC

clone_size: once
v_call: TRBV18
j_call: TRBJ1-1
d_call: .
cdr3_aa: CASSPNGAILGLTEAFF
cdr3_nt: TGTGCCAGCTCACCTAACGGGGCAATCCTCGGTCTCACTGAAGCTTTCTTT

clone_size: .
v_call: TRBV9
j_call: TRBJ2-1
d_call: .
cdr3_aa: CASTPGANYNEQFF
cdr3_nt: TGTGCCAGCACCCCTGGGGCGAACTACAATGAGCAGTTCTTC

clone_size: few
v_call: TRBV28
j_call: TRBJ2-3
d_call: .
cdr3_aa: CASCANTDTQYF
cdr3_nt: TGTGCCAGCTGCGCGAACACAGATACGCAGTATTTT

clone_size: .
v_call: TRBV28
j_call: TRBJ1-4
d_call: TRBD1
cdr3_aa: CASSSGQLGGPRLFF
cdr3_nt: TGTGCCAGCAGTTCGGGACAGCTAGGAGGCCCCCGACTGTTTTTT

clone_size: .
v_call: TRBV7-2
j_call: TRBJ2-7
d_call: TRBD2
cdr3_aa: CASTESSGTYEQYF
cdr3_nt: TGTGCCAGCACGGAATCTAGCGGGACTTACGAGCAGTACTTC

clone_size: .
v_call: TRBV5-1
j_call: TRBJ2-3
d_call: .
cdr3_aa: CASRSKLAQGTDTQYF
cdr3_nt: TGCGCCAGCCGCTCCAAACTAGCTCAAGGCACAGATACGCAGTATTTT

clone_size: .
v_call: TRBV28
j_call: TRBJ2-1
d_call: .
cdr3_aa: CASRTGAEGNNEQFF
cdr3_nt: TGTGCCAGCAGAACAGGGGCGGAGGGGAACAATGAGCAGTTCTTC

clone_size: few
v_call: TRBV28
j_call: TRBJ2-5
d_call: TRBD1
cdr3_aa: CASSLRQGVETQYF
cdr3_nt: TGTGCCAGCAGTTTACGACAGGGTGTAGAGACCCAGTACTTC

clone_size: .
v_call: TRBV7-3
j_call: TRBJ2-5
d_call: .
cdr3_aa: CASSLGLAVADNEQYF
cdr3_nt: TGTGCCAGCAGCTTAGGTCTGGCGGTGGCCGACAATGAGCAGTACTTC

clone_size: few
v_call: TRBV5-1
j_call: TRBJ2-1
d_call: .
cdr3_aa: CASSPARFDRYNEQFF
cdr3_nt: TGCGCCAGCAGCCCCGCTAGGTTTGACCGCTACAATGAGCAGTTCTTC

clone_size: .
v_call: TRBV6-1
j_call: TRBJ1-1
d_call: TRBD1
cdr3_aa: CASSGSSAGGVGAFF
cdr3_nt: TGTGCCAGTAGTGGTTCTTCTGCAGGGGGCGTCGGAGCTTTCTTT

clone_size: few
v_call: TRBV12-3/TRBV12-4
j_call: TRBJ2-3
d_call: TRBD1
cdr3_aa: CASSLTGGGSTQYF
cdr3_nt: TGTGCCAGCAGTTTGACAGGGGGCGGAAGTACGCAGTATTTT

clone_size: .
v_call: TRBV7-2
j_call: TRBJ2-3
d_call: TRBD1
cdr3_aa: CASSRGLGQGLRYAYF
cdr3_nt: TGTGCCAGCAGCCGGGGGTTGGGACAGGGTTTAAGATACGCGTATTTT

clone_size: .
v_call: TRBV10-3
j_call: TRBJ2-3
d_call: TRBD1
cdr3_aa: CAISEPGQLTDTQYF
cdr3_nt: TGTGCCATCAGTGAGCCGGGACAGCTCACAGATACGCAGTATTTT

clone_size: .
v_call: TRBV7-7
j_call: TRBJ2-2
d_call: .
cdr3_aa: CASSLRENANTGELFF
cdr3_nt: TGTGCTAGCAGCTTAAGGGAAAACGCGAACACCGGGGAGCTGTTTTTT

clone_size: few
v_call: TRBV4-1
j_call: TRBJ2-1
d_call: TRBD1
cdr3_aa: CASSQEEDRACEQFF
cdr3_nt: TGCGCCAGCAGCCAAGAAGAGGACAGGGCTTGTGAGCAGTTCTTC

clone_size: many
v_call: TRBV7-2
j_call: TRBJ2-7
d_call: .
cdr3_aa: CASQWAPSYEQYF
cdr3_nt: TGTGCCAGCCAGTGGGCACCCTCCTACGAGCAGTACTTC

clone_size: .
v_call: TRBV6-6
j_call: TRBJ2-7
d_call: TRBD2
cdr3_aa: CASSLGTSVSEQYF
cdr3_nt: TGTGCCAGCAGCCTCGGGACTAGCGTATCCGAGCAGTACTTC

clone_size: .
v_call: TRBV9
j_call: TRBJ2-1
d_call: TRBD2
cdr3_aa: CASSVVQAGTYNEQFF
cdr3_nt: TGTGCCAGCAGCGTAGTCCAAGCGGGAACATACAATGAGCAGTTCTTC

clone_size: .
v_call: TRBV7-8
j_call: TRBJ2-7
d_call: .
cdr3_aa: CASSFSDSSYEQYF
cdr3_nt: TGTGCCAGCAGCTTTTCGGACAGCTCCTACGAGCAGTACTTC

clone_size: .
v_call: TRBV27
j_call: TRBJ2-7
d_call: TRBD1
cdr3_aa: CASRRTGGYEQYF
cdr3_nt: TGTGCCAGCAGGCGGACAGGGGGCTACGAGCAGTACTTC

clone_size: .
v_call: TRBV5-1
j_call: TRBJ2-7
d_call: .
cdr3_aa: CASSLGSGNYNEQYF
cdr3_nt: TGCGCCAGCAGCTTGGGATCTGGAAACTACAATGAGCAGTACTTC

clone_size: .
v_call: TRBV27
j_call: TRBJ2-7
d_call: .
cdr3_aa: CASGHRVSSYEQYF
cdr3_nt: TGTGCCAGCGGCCACAGGGTTAGTTCCTACGAGCAGTACTTC

clone_size: .
v_call: TRBV27
j_call: TRBJ2-5
d_call: .
cdr3_aa: CASSLWQGWETQYF
cdr3_nt: TGTGCCAGCAGTTTATGGCAGGGTTGGGAGACCCAGTACTTC

clone_size: few
v_call: TRBV7-2
j_call: TRBJ2-5
d_call: .
cdr3_aa: CASSRWWQETQYF
cdr3_nt: TGTGCTTCTAGCCGGTGGTGGCAAGAGACCCAGTACTTC

clone_size: .
v_call: TRBV20-1
j_call: TRBJ2-5
d_call: .
cdr3_aa: CSASQAGRETQYF
cdr3_nt: TGCAGTGCTAGCCAGGCGGGGCGGGAGACCCAGTACTTC

clone_size: .
v_call: TRBV5-6
j_call: TRBJ2-7
d_call: .
cdr3_aa: CASSRQQISYEQYF
cdr3_nt: TGTGCCAGCAGTCGACAGCAGATCAGTTACGAGCAGTACTTC

clone_size: few
v_call: TRBV27
j_call: TRBJ2-7
d_call: .
cdr3_aa: CASRRLIKVDYLLEQYF
cdr3_nt: TGTGCCAGCAGGCGTTTAATCAAAGTCGACTATCTCCTCGAGCAGTACTTC

clone_size: .
v_call: TRBV10-3
j_call: TRBJ2-7
d_call: .
cdr3_aa: CATVGEELYEQYF
cdr3_nt: TGTGCCACCGTGGGGGAAGAATTGTACGAGCAGTACTTC

clone_size: .
v_call: TRBV9
j_call: TRBJ2-7
d_call: .
cdr3_aa: CASSPRGPETYEQYF
cdr3_nt: TGTGCCAGCAGCCCCAGGGGCCCGGAGACCTACGAGCAGTACTTC

clone_size: .
v_call: TRBV25-1
j_call: TRBJ1-1
d_call: .
cdr3_aa: CASRYGNTEAFF
cdr3_nt: TGTGCCAGCAGGTACGGTAACACTGAAGCTTTCTTT

clone_size: .
v_call: TRBV5-1
j_call: TRBJ2-5
d_call: .
cdr3_aa: CASSLAAAFETQYF
cdr3_nt: TGCGCCAGCAGCTTGGCGGCAGCGTTTGAGACCCAGTACTTC

clone_size: .
v_call: TRBV20-1
j_call: TRBJ2-7
d_call: .
cdr3_aa: CSASRQGWYEQYF
cdr3_nt: TGCAGTGCTAGCCGGCAGGGGTGGTACGAGCAGTACTTC

clone_size: .
v_call: TRBV4-1
j_call: TRBJ2-5
d_call: .
cdr3_aa: CASSQAGLGGETQYF
cdr3_nt: TGCGCCAGCAGCCAAGCCGGACTGGGGGGAGAGACCCAGTACTTC

clone_size: .
v_call: TRBV5-1
j_call: TRBJ2-7
d_call: .
cdr3_aa: CASSVDRNSYEQYF
cdr3_nt: TGCGCCAGCAGCGTCGACAGGAACTCCTACGAGCAGTACTTC